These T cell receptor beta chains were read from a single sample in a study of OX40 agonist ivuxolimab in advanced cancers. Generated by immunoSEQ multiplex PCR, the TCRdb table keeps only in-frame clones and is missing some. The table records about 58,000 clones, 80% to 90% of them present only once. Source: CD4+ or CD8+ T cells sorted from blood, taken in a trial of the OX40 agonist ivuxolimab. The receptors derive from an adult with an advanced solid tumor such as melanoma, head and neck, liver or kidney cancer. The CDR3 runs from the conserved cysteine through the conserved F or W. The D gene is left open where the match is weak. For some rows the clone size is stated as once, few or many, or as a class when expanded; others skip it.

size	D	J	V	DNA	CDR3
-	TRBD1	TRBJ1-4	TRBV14	TGTGCCAGCAGCCAGACAGGGGCAGGGGAAAAACTGTTTTTT	CASSQTGAGEKLFF
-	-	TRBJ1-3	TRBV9	TGTGCCAGCAGCGTAGCTAACCAAGGAAACACCATATATTTT	CASSVANQGNTIYF
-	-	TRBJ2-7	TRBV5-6	TGTGCCAGCAGCTGGGGAAAGAGGGTTCGGGGGAACTACGAGCAGTACTTC	CASSWGKRVRGNYEQYF
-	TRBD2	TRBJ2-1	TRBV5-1	TGCGCCAGCAGCTTCACTAGCGGGGGGCAGACCAATGAGCAGTTCTTC	CASSFTSGGQTNEQFF
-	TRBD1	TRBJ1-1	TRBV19	TGTGCCAGTAGTATCCGACAGGGATGGGATTCATTCACTGAAGCTTTCTTT	CASSIRQGWDSFTEAFF
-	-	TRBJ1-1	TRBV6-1	TGTGCCAGCAGTAATACAGATAACACTGAAGCTTTCTTT	CASSNTDNTEAFF
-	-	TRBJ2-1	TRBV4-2	TGTGCCAGCAGCCCCGGGGCCTCGGCGGGCAATGAGCAGTTCTTC	CASSPGASAGNEQFF
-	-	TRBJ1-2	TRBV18	TGTGCCAGCTCACCAAGGGATGACTATGGCTACACCTTC	CASSPRDDYGYTF
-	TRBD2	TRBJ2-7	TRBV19	TGTGCCAGTAGTAATGGCCCCCGGGGGGGGTCCTACGAGCAGTACTTC	CASSNGPRGGSYEQYF
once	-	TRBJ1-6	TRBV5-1	TGCGCCAGCAGCCTAGGGAGCTCCTATAATTCACCCCTCCACTTT	CASSLGSSYNSPLHF
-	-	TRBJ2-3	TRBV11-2	TGTGCCAGCAGCTTAGACAGGGGCACAGATACGCAGTATTTT	CASSLDRGTDTQYF
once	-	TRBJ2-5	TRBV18	TGTGCCAGCTCAAGACCAATACCTACTCAAGAGACCCAGTACTTC	CASSRPIPTQETQYF
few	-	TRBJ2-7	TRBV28	TGTGCCAGCAGGGACCACTACGAGCAGTACTTC	CASRDHYEQYF
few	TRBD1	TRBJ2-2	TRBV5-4	TGTGCCAGCAGCCGAGGACAGGTTAACACCGGGGAGCTGTTTTTT	CASSRGQVNTGELFF
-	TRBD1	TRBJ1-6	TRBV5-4	TGTGCCAGCAGCTTGGGAAAGGGGGCTGGTAATTCACCCCTCCACTTT	CASSLGKGAGNSPLHF
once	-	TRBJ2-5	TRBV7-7	TGTGCCAGCAGCTTAGGGGGTCTCGAGACCCAGTACTTC	CASSLGGLETQYF
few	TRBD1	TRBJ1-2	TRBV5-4	TGTGCCAGCAGCTTGGACAGGGGTTATTATGGCTACACCTTC	CASSLDRGYYGYTF
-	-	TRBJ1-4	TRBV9	TGTGCCAGCAGCGTAGGAACGGGACCTGATGAAAAACTGTTTTTT	CASSVGTGPDEKLFF
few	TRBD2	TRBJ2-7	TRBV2	TGTGCCAGCAGCCCTAGGGGAGGGGTGAGGTACGAGCAGTACTTC	CASSPRGGVRYEQYF
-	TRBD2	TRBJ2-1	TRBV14	TGTGCCAGCAGCCAAGCCACTAGCGGGGGGGCTCGTTACAATGAGCAGTTCTTC	CASSQATSGGARYNEQFF
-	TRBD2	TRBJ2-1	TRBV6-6	TGTGCCAGCAGTTACGGGGCGGGGGGAAGCTACAATGAGCAGTTCTTC	CASSYGAGGSYNEQFF
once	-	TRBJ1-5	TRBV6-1	TGTGCCAGCAGTGAAGCGCTTGTCGGCAGGGTCGGTGGCAATCAGCCCCAGCATTTT	CASSEALVGRVGGNQPQHF
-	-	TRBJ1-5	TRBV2	TGTGCCAGCAGTGAACGGGCCCGAGGAAATCAGCCCCAGCATTTT	CASSERARGNQPQHF
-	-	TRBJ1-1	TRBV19	TGTGCCAGTAGGACCCTGAACACTGAAGCTTTCTTT	CASRTLNTEAFF
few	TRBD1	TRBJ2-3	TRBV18	TGTGCCAGCTCGGGGACAGGGGCTAGCACAGATACGCAGTATTTT	CASSGTGASTDTQYF
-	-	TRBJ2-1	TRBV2	TGTGCCAGCAGTCAGTCCTCAGGTGCCTACAATGAGCAGTTCTTC	CASSQSSGAYNEQFF
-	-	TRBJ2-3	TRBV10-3	TGTGCCATCAGTGAGTCGAATGGATTTAGCACAGATACGCAGTATTTT	CAISESNGFSTDTQYF
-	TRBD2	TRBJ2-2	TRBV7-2	TGTGCCAGCAGCTCTAACCGACTAGCGGGGGTTTCGGCCGGGGAGCTGTTTTTT	CASSSNRLAGVSAGELFF
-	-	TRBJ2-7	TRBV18	-	CASSPFGPGDWHEQYF
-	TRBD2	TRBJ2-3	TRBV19	TGTGCCACTTCGTTGGGGGGGAGCACAGATACGCAGTATTTT	CATSLGGSTDTQYF
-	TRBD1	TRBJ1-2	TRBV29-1	TGCAGCGGGACGATGGGGTTAGGGGGCCATGGCTACACCTTC	CSGTMGLGGHGYTF
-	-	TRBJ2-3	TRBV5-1	TGCGCCAGCAGCCCCCGCCCCGGTAAGGCAGATACGCAGTATTTT	CASSPRPGKADTQYF
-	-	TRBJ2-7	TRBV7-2	TGTGCCAGCAGCTTATTAGACGCCTCCTACGAGCAGTACTTC	CASSLLDASYEQYF
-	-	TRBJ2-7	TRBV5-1	TGCGCCAGCAGCTTGGCGCCAGGGACAAGCTCCTTCGAGCAGTACTTC	CASSLAPGTSSFEQYF
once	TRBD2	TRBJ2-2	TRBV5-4	TGTGCCAGCAGCCCCCTCAGGGGGGGCGGGGGGGCCGGGGAGCTGTTTTTT	CASSPLRGGGGAGELFF
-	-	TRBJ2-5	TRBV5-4	TGTGCCAGCAGCCTCCCCACGACGACCGGAGAGACCCAGTACTTC	CASSLPTTTGETQYF
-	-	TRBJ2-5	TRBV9	TGTGCCAGCAGCGTCGTGGACAGACAAGAGACCCAGTACTTC	CASSVVDRQETQYF
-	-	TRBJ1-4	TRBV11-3	TGTGCCAGGCGCCCCCGGGGGGACCACAAGAATGAAAAACTGTTTTTT	CARRPRGDHKNEKLFF
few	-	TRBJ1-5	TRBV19	TGTGCCAGTAGCAGACAGGAACGTCAGCCCCAGCATTTT	CASSRQERQPQHF
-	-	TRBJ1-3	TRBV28	TGTGCCAGCAGTTTTGGGGGTGGGGCGGCGGGAAACACCATATATTTT	CASSFGGGAAGNTIYF
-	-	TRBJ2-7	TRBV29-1	TGCAGCGTTGAAGGGGGGGCCTCTCCCGTGGGGGAGCAGTACTTC	CSVEGGASPVGEQYF
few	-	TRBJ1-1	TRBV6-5	TGTGCCAGCAGGCGGGGCGTGGGAAGCACTGAAGCTTTCTTT	CASRRGVGSTEAFF
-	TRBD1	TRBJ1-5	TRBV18	TGTGCCAGCTCACCACCGGGACAGGGGAATCTCGGTCAGCCCCAGCATTTT	CASSPPGQGNLGQPQHF
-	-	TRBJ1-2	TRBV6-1	TGTGCCAGCAGATTAGCAGGACTAGGTAACTATGGCTACACCTTC	CASRLAGLGNYGYTF
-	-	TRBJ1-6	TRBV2	TGTGCCAGCAGTCAACAGGGAGTAAGCTATAATTCACCCCTCCACTTT	CASSQQGVSYNSPLHF
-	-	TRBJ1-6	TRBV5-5	TGTGCCAGCAGCTTGGGGGGATTGGACAGAGGGTCACCCCTCCACTTT	CASSLGGLDRGSPLHF
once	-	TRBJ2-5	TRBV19	TGTGCCAGTTCCCAGTCGGGAGAGACCCAGTACTTC	CASSQSGETQYF
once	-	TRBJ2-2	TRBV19	TGTGCCAGTAGTACCTACACCGGGGAGCTGTTTTTT	CASSTYTGELFF
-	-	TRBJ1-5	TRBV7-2	TGTGCCAGCAGTTGGGCATCGGGTAGCAATCAGCCCCAGCATTTT	CASSWASGSNQPQHF
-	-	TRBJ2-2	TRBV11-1	TGTGCCAGCAGCGCAGGGACCGGGGAGCTGTTTTTT	CASSAGTGELFF
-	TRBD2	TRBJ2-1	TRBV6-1	TGTGCCAGCAGCTACAGCGGGGGGACCTACAATGAGCAGTTCTTC	CASSYSGGTYNEQFF
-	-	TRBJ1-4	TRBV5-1	TGCGCCAGCAGCTTGGCCAGAGCAACTAATGAAAAACTGTTTTTT	CASSLARATNEKLFF
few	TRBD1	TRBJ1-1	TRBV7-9	TGTGCCAGCAGCACATACAGGGGGTCGAGGACTGAAGCTTTCTTT	CASSTYRGSRTEAFF
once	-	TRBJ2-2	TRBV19	TGTGCCAGTAAGCAGGGCACCGGGGAGCTGTTTTTT	CASKQGTGELFF
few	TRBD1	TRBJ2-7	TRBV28	TGTGCCAGCAGCCGGGACAGGGCATCCTACGAGCAGTACTTC	CASSRDRASYEQYF